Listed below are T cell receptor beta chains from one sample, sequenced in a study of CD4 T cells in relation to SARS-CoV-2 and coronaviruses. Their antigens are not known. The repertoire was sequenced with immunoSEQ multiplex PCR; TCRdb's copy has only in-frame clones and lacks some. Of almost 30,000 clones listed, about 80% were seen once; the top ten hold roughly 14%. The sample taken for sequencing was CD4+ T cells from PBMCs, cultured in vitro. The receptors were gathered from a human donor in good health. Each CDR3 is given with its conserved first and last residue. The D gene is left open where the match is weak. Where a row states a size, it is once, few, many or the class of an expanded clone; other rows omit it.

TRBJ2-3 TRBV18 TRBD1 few CASSTGQGAIGTQYF TGTGCCAGCTCAACGGGACAGGGAGCAATCGGTACGCAGTATTTT
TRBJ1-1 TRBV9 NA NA CASSVVDSQGSVAFF TGTGCCAGCAGCGTAGTTGATAGCCAGGGATCTGTAGCTTTCTTT
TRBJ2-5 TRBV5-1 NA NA CASSLAQETQYF TGCGCCAGCAGCTTGGCCCAAGAGACCCAGTACTTC
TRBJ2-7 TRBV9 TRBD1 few CASSPGGTGGLGEQYF TGTGCCAGCAGCCCTGGTGGGACAGGGGGACTAGGCGAGCAGTACTTC
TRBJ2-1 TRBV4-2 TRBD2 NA CASSRDGLAGTNNEQFF TGTGCCAGCAGCCGGGACGGACTAGCGGGGACGAACAATGAGCAGTTCTTC
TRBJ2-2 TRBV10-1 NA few CASSGAGELFF TGCGCCAGCAGTGGAGCCGGGGAGCTGTTTTTT
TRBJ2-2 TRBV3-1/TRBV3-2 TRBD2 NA CASSQGEVWGGDTGELFF TGTGCCAGCAGCCAAGGGGAAGTGTGGGGGGGAGACACCGGGGAGCTGTTTTTT
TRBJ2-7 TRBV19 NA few CASSTIAGGYEQYF TGTGCCAGTAGTACCATCGCCGGTGGCTACGAGCAGTACTTC
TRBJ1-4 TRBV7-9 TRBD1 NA CASSLAGGQAAEKLFF TGTGCCAGCAGCTTAGCGGGGGGACAGGCGGCCGAAAAACTGTTTTTT
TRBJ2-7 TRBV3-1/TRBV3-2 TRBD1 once CASSPAGGSYEQYF TGTGCCAGCAGTCCTGCAGGGGGCTCCTACGAGCAGTACTTC
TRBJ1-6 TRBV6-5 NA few CASSRTELSSPLHF TGTGCCAGCAGTCGGACAGAATTGAGTTCACCCCTCCACTTT
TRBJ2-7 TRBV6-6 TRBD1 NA CASSYAPGQGEREQYF TGTGCCAGCAGTTACGCGCCGGGACAGGGGGAGAGGGAGCAGTACTTC
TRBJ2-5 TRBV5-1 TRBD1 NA CASSFDRVSGETQYF TGCGCCAGCAGCTTTGACAGGGTGTCAGGAGAGACCCAGTACTTC
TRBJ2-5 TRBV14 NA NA CASSQARSGGPRGYQETQYF TGTGCCAGCAGCCAAGCCCGGTCCGGGGGGCCCAGGGGTTACCAAGAGACCCAGTACTTC
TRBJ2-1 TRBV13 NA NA CASSPPDNNEQFF TGTGCCAGCAGCCCCCCAGACAACAATGAGCAGTTCTTC
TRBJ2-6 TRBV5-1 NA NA CASSLGRSGANVLTF TGCGCCAGCAGCTTGGGACGGTCCGGGGCCAACGTCCTGACTTTC
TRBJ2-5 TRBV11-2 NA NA CASSLVQGQETQYF TGTGCCAGCAGCTTGGTACAGGGTCAAGAGACCCAGTACTTC
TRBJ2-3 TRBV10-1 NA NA CASSAWENTDTQYF TGCGCCAGCAGTGCGTGGGAAAACACAGATACGCAGTATTTT
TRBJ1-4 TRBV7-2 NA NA CASSLGGGKLFF TGTGCCAGCAGCTTAGGTGGGGGAAAACTGTTTTTT
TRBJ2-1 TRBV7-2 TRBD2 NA CASSLVAAGGLWEQFF TGTGCCAGCAGCTTAGTTGCAGCGGGGGGGCTTTGGGAGCAGTTCTTC
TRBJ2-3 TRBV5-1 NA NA CASSSGRDPGGVDTQYF TGCGCCAGCAGTAGCGGCCGAGATCCCGGAGGTGTAGATACGCAGTATTTT
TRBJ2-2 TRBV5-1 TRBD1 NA CASRRTGDTGELFF TGCGCCAGCAGACGTACAGGGGACACCGGGGAGCTGTTTTTT
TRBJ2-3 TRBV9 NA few CASSVPSTDTQYF TGTGCCAGCAGCGTCCCAAGCACAGATACGCAGTATTTT
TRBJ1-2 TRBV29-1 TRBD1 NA CSVAGGQDYGYTF TGCAGCGTCGCAGGGGGCCAGGACTATGGCTACACCTTC
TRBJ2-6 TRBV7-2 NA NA CASSLRGRGPISGANVLTF TGTGCCAGCAGTCTGAGGGGGAGGGGGCCGATCTCTGGGGCCAACGTCCTGACTTTC
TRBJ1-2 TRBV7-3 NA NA CASSSFSAYGYTF TGTGCCAGCAGCTCCTTCAGCGCCTATGGCTACACCTTC
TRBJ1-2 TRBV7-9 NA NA CASSLTGYGYTF TGTGCCAGCAGCTTAACGGGATATGGCTACACCTTC
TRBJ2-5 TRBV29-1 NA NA CSVRGGTGETQYF TGCAGCGTTCGGGGCGGGACGGGTGAGACCCAGTACTTC
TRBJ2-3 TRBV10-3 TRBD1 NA CAIMGQGRPDTQYF TGTGCCATCATGGGACAGGGGAGGCCAGATACGCAGTATTTT
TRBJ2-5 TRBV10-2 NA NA CASSESATLKETQYF TGCGCCAGCAGTGAGTCGGCTACTTTAAAAGAGACCCAGTACTTC
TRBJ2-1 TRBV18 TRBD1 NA CASSPRDRNNEQFF TGTGCCAGCTCACCTAGGGACAGAAACAATGAGCAGTTCTTC
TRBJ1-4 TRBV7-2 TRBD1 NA CASRHAGQNNEKLFF TGTGCCAGCAGACACGCGGGACAGAATAATGAAAAACTGTTTTTT
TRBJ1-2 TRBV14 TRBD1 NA CASSQDQGGFGYTF TGTGCCAGCAGCCAAGATCAAGGGGGCTTTGGCTACACCTTC
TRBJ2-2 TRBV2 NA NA CASRGSESGELFF TGTGCCAGCAGAGGATCAGAATCCGGGGAGCTGTTTTTT
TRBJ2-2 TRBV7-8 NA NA CAAGQRANTGELFF TGTGCCGCCGGACAGAGAGCGAACACCGGGGAGCTGTTTTTT
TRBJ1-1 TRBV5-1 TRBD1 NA CASSPGQRTRTTEAFF TGCGCCAGCAGCCCGGGACAGCGAACCAGGACCACTGAAGCTTTCTTT
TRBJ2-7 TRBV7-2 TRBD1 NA CASSSGQGRTYEQYF TGTGCCAGCAGCTCAGGACAGGGACGTACCTACGAGCAGTACTTC
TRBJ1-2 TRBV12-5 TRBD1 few CASGLVLGQGVLGYTF TGTGCTAGTGGTTTGGTACTTGGACAGGGAGTTCTTGGCTACACCTTC
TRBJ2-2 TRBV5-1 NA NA CASSLDGNTGELFF TGCGCCAGCAGCTTGGATGGAAACACCGGGGAGCTGTTTTTT
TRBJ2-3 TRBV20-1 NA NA CSASQGLDTQYF TGCAGTGCTAGTCAGGGATTAGATACGCAGTATTTT
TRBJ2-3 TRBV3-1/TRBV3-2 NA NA CASSGGGSRYTTDTQYF TGTGCCAGCAGCGGGGGGGGCTCCCGCTACACAACAGATACGCAGTATTTT
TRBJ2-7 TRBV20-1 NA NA CSASPRAYEQYF TGCAGTGCTAGTCCCAGGGCCTACGAGCAGTACTTC
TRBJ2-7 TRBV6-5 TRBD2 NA CASSSSGDLTYEQYF TGTGCCAGCAGTTCCAGCGGGGACTTAACCTACGAGCAGTACTTC
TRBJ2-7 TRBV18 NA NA CASSTGYEQYF TGTGCCAGCTCTACAGGCTACGAGCAGTACTTC
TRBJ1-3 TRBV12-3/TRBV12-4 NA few CASSLLGNTIYF TGTGCCAGCAGCCTCCTAGGAAACACCATATATTTT
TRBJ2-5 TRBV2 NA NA CASSEAGLGAAKETQYF TGTGCCAGCAGTGAAGCGGGGTTGGGAGCGGCAAAGGAGACCCAGTACTTC
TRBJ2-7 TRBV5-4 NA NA CASSLLNSYEQYF TGTGCCAGCAGCTTGTTGAACTCCTACGAGCAGTACTTC
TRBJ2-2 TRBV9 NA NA CASSVAGESNTGELFF TGTGCCAGCAGCGTAGCAGGAGAGTCGAACACCGGGGAGCTGTTTTTT
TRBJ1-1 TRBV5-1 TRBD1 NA CASSYGQGKAEAFF TGCGCCAGCAGTTACGGACAGGGTAAAGCTGAAGCTTTCTTT
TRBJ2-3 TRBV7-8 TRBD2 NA CASSYGSGGTQYF TGTGCCAGCAGCTATGGGTCGGGGGGTACGCAGTATTTT
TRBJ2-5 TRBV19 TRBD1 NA CASTDRGLGETQYF TGTGCCAGTACGGACAGGGGGTTGGGAGAGACCCAGTACTTC
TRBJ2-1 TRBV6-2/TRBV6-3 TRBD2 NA CASRPPGLADYNEQFF TGTGCCAGCAGACCTCCGGGACTAGCGGACTACAATGAGCAGTTCTTC
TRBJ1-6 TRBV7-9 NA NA CASSFGRGANSPLHF TGTGCCAGCAGCTTCGGCCGGGGGGCTAATTCACCCCTCCACTTT
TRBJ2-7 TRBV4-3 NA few CASSQDHQGNGGTPYEQYF TGCGCCAGCAGCCAAGACCATCAGGGGAACGGGGGGACCCCCTACGAGCAGTACTTC
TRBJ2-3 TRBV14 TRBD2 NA CASSPTGGADTDTQYF TGTGCCAGCAGCCCCACCGGGGGGGCGGATACCGATACGCAGTATTTT
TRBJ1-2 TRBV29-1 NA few CSVDPGRGGSSYTF TGCAGCGTTGACCCGGGCAGGGGAGGTAGTAGCTACACCTTC
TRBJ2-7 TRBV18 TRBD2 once CASSPTSGPYEQYF TGTGCCAGCTCTCCGACTAGCGGCCCCTACGAGCAGTACTTC